Listed below are T cell receptor beta chains from one sample, sequenced in a study of cytomegalovirus exposure and HLA in healthy donors. Assay: immunoSEQ multiplex PCR; the TCRdb copy retains only in-frame clones and omits some. This table holds about 130,000 clones, about 83% found once. The source material was PBMCs. Receptors originate from a girl aged 2 to 10 in good health and CMV-seronegative. Each CDR3 is given with its conserved first and last residue. D genes are given only for firm matches. Clone size is shown for a subset of rows, as once, few, many or a class of expanded clone.

TRBV13	TRBD2	TRBJ2-3	NA	CASSSGLAGPGTQYF	TGTGCCAGCAGCTCGGGACTAGCGGGACCAGGTACGCAGTATTTT
TRBV5-6	NA	TRBJ1-6	NA	CASSRISSYNSPLHF	TGTGCCAGCAGCAGAATCAGCTCCTATAATTCACCCCTCCACTTT
TRBV4-2	TRBD1	TRBJ2-3	NA	CASSQAGQGADTQYF	TGTGCCAGCAGCCAAGCGGGGCAGGGGGCAGATACGCAGTATTTT
TRBV5-4	NA	TRBJ1-6	NA	CASSQGGWDNSPLHF	TGTGCCAGCAGTCAGGGAGGCTGGGATAATTCACCCCTCCACTTT
TRBV5-4	TRBD2	TRBJ2-3	NA	CASSQGGLADTDTQYF	TGTGCCAGCAGCCAAGGGGGACTAGCGGACACAGATACGCAGTATTTT
TRBV4-2	NA	TRBJ2-7	NA	CASRPAVSSYEQYF	TGTGCCAGCCGACCAGCGGTAAGCTCCTACGAGCAGTACTTC
TRBV9	TRBD2	TRBJ2-7	NA	CASSAGTSGYEQYF	TGTGCCAGCAGCGCCGGGACTAGCGGCTACGAGCAGTACTTC
TRBV5-4	TRBD2	TRBJ2-3	NA	CASSFERGSTDTQYF	TGTGCCAGCAGCTTCGAGCGGGGGAGCACAGATACGCAGTATTTT
TRBV6-5	NA	TRBJ1-2	NA	CATGVAGDYGYTF	TGTGCCACCGGGGTCGCAGGGGACTATGGCTACACCTTC
TRBV7-6	NA	TRBJ2-1	NA	CASSLGTGLLSYNEQFF	TGTGCCAGCAGCTTAGGAACAGGGCTACTCTCCTACAATGAGCAGTTCTTC
TRBV18	TRBD2	TRBJ2-1	NA	CASSTRLGTSGDNEQFF	TGTGCCAGCTCAACAAGGCTTGGGACTAGCGGGGACAATGAGCAGTTCTTC
TRBV2	TRBD2	TRBJ2-1	NA	CAINSGGPYNEQFF	TGTGCCATAAATTCGGGGGGACCCTACAATGAGCAGTTCTTC
TRBV27	NA	TRBJ2-2	NA	CASNPIYGGDTGELFF	TGTGCCAGCAATCCGATTTATGGGGGCGACACCGGGGAGCTGTTTTTT
TRBV27	NA	TRBJ1-1	NA	CASTRGGGWNTEAFF	TGTGCCAGCACCCGAGGGGGAGGGTGGAACACTGAAGCTTTCTTT
TRBV7-9	TRBD2	TRBJ2-1	NA	CASSPSSGSSFNEQFF	TGTGCCAGCAGCCCTTCTAGCGGGAGTTCGTTCAATGAGCAGTTCTTC
TRBV28	TRBD1	TRBJ1-1	NA	CASSLTGGSEAFF	TGTGCCAGCAGTCTAACAGGGGGCTCTGAAGCTTTCTTT
TRBV9	TRBD2	TRBJ2-3	NA	CASSGTSALGDTQYF	TGTGCCAGCAGCGGTACTAGCGCTCTTGGCGATACGCAGTATTTT
TRBV4-2	TRBD2	TRBJ2-2	NA	CASSKRVAGALNTGELFF	TGTGCCAGCAGCAAGAGGGTAGCGGGGGCCTTGAACACCGGGGAGCTGTTTTTT
TRBV6-1	NA	TRBJ1-2	NA	CASSEDGGVGGYGYTF	TGTGCCAGCAGTGAAGATGGGGGGGTTGGTGGCTATGGCTACACCTTC
TRBV4-3	TRBD1	TRBJ2-1	NA	CASSEGPVGDRGNEQFF	TGCGCCAGCAGCGAAGGGCCCGTAGGGGACAGGGGGAATGAGCAGTTCTTC
TRBV28	NA	TRBJ1-6	NA	CASIGSVNNSPLHF	TGTGCCAGTATCGGGAGCGTGAATAATTCACCCCTCCACTTT
TRBV29-1	TRBD1	TRBJ1-1	NA	CSGGQVNTEAFF	TGCAGCGGTGGACAGGTTAACACTGAAGCTTTCTTT
TRBV6-6	NA	TRBJ1-2	NA	CASTIPGNYGYTF	TGTGCCAGCACGATCCCGGGAAACTATGGCTACACCTTC
TRBV14	NA	TRBJ1-3	once	CASSHSGGGNTIYF	TGTGCCAGCAGCCACTCCGGGGGTGGAAACACCATATATTTT
TRBV7-9	NA	TRBJ1-3	NA	CASSPTVSGNTIYF	TGTGCCAGCAGCCCGACAGTCTCTGGAAACACCATATATTTT
TRBV10-3	NA	TRBJ2-3	NA	CAISVSEYDTQYF	TGTGCCATCAGTGTCTCGGAGTACGATACGCAGTATTTT
TRBV28	NA	TRBJ2-3	once	CASKLTDTQYF	TGTGCCAGCAAACTAACAGATACGCAGTATTTT
TRBV20-1	NA	TRBJ2-7	NA	CSARYQLEQYF	TGCAGTGCTAGGTACCAGTTGGAGCAGTACTTC
TRBV30	TRBD1	TRBJ1-1	NA	CACQGARGTEAFF	TGTGCCTGTCAGGGGGCGAGGGGAACTGAAGCTTTCTTT
TRBV5-1	NA	TRBJ2-5	NA	CASSLLDSEEQYF	TGCGCCAGCAGCCTACTAGACTCGGAGGAGCAGTACTTC
TRBV4-3	TRBD2	TRBJ2-4	NA	CASSPDRLAGGIGDIQYF	TGCGCCAGCAGCCCAGACAGACTAGCGGGGGGGATAGGGGACATTCAGTACTTC
TRBV7-8	NA	TRBJ1-1	NA	CASGPRGGAEAFF	TGTGCCAGCGGCCCGCGGGGAGGTGCTGAAGCTTTCTTT
TRBV15	NA	TRBJ2-3	NA	CATSTEGEARTDTQYF	TGTGCCACCAGCACCGAGGGGGAAGCGAGGACAGATACGCAGTATTTT
TRBV6-5	NA	TRBJ1-3	few	CASSYYHSGNTIYF	TGTGCCAGCAGTTACTATCACTCTGGAAACACCATATATTTT
TRBV5-4	NA	TRBJ1-2	NA	CASSHRDTTNYGYTF	TGTGCCAGCAGCCACCGGGACACTACTAACTATGGCTACACCTTC
TRBV10-1	TRBD2	TRBJ2-1	NA	CASRSTSGKPNEQFF	TGCGCCAGCAGATCGACTAGCGGGAAACCGAATGAGCAGTTCTTC
TRBV7-2	NA	TRBJ2-5	NA	CASSLGGLFRGETQYF	TGTGCCAGCAGCTTAGGAGGGCTCTTCCGCGGGGAGACCCAGTACTTC
TRBV27	TRBD2	TRBJ2-1	NA	CASSWRTSGRQGDEQFF	TGTGCCAGCAGTTGGCGGACTAGCGGGAGACAAGGGGATGAGCAGTTCTTC
TRBV29-1	TRBD1	TRBJ1-1	NA	CSVEPRTGEMNTEAFF	TGCAGCGTTGAGCCCCGGACAGGGGAGATGAACACTGAAGCTTTCTTT
TRBV7-2	TRBD1	TRBJ1-2	NA	CASSLTGDYGYTF	TGTGCCAGCAGCCTCACAGGGGACTATGGCTACACCTTC
TRBV5-4	TRBD1	TRBJ2-5	NA	CASRLDRGLTETQYF	TGTGCCAGTAGATTGGACAGGGGGCTAACAGAGACCCAGTACTTC
TRBV18	NA	TRBJ1-2	NA	CASSPHRQATSGGYTF	TGTGCCAGCTCACCACATAGACAGGCCACAAGTGGCGGCTACACCTTC
TRBV6-1	TRBD2	TRBJ2-5	NA	CAGTKLAGGETQYF	TGTGCCGGCACGAAACTAGCGGGCGGGGAGACCCAGTACTTC
TRBV11-2	NA	TRBJ2-5	NA	CASSLEHLQETQYF	TGTGCCAGCAGCTTAGAACACCTCCAAGAGACCCAGTACTTC